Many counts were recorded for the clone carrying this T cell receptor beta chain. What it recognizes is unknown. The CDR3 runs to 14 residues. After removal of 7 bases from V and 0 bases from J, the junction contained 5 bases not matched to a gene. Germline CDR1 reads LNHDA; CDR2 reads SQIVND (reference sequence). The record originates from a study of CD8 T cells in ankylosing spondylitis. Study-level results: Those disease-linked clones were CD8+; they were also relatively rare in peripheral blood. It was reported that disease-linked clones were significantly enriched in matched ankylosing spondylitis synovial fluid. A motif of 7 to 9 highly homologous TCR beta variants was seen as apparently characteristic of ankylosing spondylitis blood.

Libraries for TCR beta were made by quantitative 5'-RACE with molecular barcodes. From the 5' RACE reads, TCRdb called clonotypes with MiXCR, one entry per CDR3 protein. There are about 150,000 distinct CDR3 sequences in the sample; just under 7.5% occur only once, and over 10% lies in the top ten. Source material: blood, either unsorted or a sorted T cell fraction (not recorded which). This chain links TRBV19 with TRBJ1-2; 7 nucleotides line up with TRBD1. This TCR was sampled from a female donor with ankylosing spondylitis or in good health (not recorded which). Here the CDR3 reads CASTPGQSNYGYTF. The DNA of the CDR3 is TGTGCCAGTACCCCGGGACAGTCTAACTATGGCTACACCTTC.